The 4 T cell receptor beta chains presented below share a single source sample, sequenced in a study of radiation and T cells in renal cell carcinoma. Time point specified: blood 2 weeks post-SBRT. The treatment was: 15 Gy SBRT to primary tumor, nephrectomy 4 weeks later. Some clones are missing from TCRdb's copy, which holds only in-frame ones; the method was immunoSEQ multiplex PCR. The table includes around 70,000 clones, over 80% detected once. This material consisted of blood, taken from a patient whose treatment included radiotherapy and nephrectomy. Receptors were obtained from a man aged 55 to 70 with renal cell carcinoma.

The V call is TRBV5-4, the J call TRBJ1-2; 7 positions match TRBD1. The V gene end was trimmed by 0 bases and the J gene end by 5 bases; junction bases not matched to a gene: 4. This CDR3 comprises 14 residues. From germline, CDR1 is SGHNT and CDR2 YYREEE (reference sequence). The CDR3 protein is CASSLAGQKYGYTF. The CDR3 nucleotides are TGTGCCAGCAGCTTGGCGGGACAGAAGTATGGCTACACCTTC.

The V gene is TRBV5-1, the J gene TRBJ2-1; 10 nucleotides agree with TRBD1. This CDR3 has 17 residues. J gave up 7 bases and V 0 bases, and 10 bases lay outside the gene matches. CDR1 is SGHRS and CDR2 is YFSETQ in the germline V gene. CDR3 in DNA: TGCGCCAGCAGCTTGGAAGGGACAGGGGCGGGTTTTAATGAGCAGTTCTTC. It is translated as CASSLEGTGAGFNEQFF.

J is TRBJ1-2 and V is TRBV7-2; D possibly corresponds to TRBD1 (6 bases). Germline assignment: CDR1 SGHTA and CDR2 FQGNSA. This CDR3 has 16 amino acids. Trimming pared 0 bases from V and 4 bases from J, leaving 15 bases between. CDR3 amino acids: CASSLALGAVSYGYTF. CDR3 DNA sequence: TGTGCCAGCAGCTTAGCGCTGGGGGCGGTAAGCTATGGCTACACCTTC.

The V and J genes are TRBV25-1 and TRBJ2-3, with D unclear. CDR3 size: 13 residues. Germline V lookup: CDR1 MGHDK, CDR2 SYGVNS. V lost 4 bases and J lost 2, with 7 bases in between. CDR3 in amino acids: CASSGQHTDTQYF. CDR3 DNA: TGTGCCAGCAGTGGGCAGCACACAGATACGCAGTATTTT. Full variable domain (remainder filled in from reference TRBV25-1 and TRBJ2-3): EADIYQTPRYLVIGTGKKITLECSQTMGHDKMYWYQQDPGMELHLIHYSYGVNSTEKGDLSSESTVSRIRTEHFPLTLESARPSHTSQYLCASSGQHTDTQYFGPGTRLTVL.